Presented here are 19 T cell receptor beta chains from one specimen sequenced in a study of blood T cell repertoires in COVID-19. Clones were read by immunoSEQ multiplex PCR, and TCRdb kept only the in-frame ones, dropping some. Here the sample spans around 180,000 clones, about 81% being singletons. The sequenced sample was peripheral blood. The receptor source for this set is an elderly woman with COVID-19, enrolled during active disease.

The rearrangement links TRBV7-2 to TRBJ2-5; TRBD2 agrees at 9 bases. The length of the CDR3 is 15 residues. V shed 4 bases and J 3 bases; nucleotides not matched to a gene: 6. Germline-derived CDR1 and CDR2 are SGHTA and FQGNSA. CDR3 in DNA: TGTGCCAGCAGCTCGCAGACTAGCGGTAAAGAGACCCAGTACTTC. This encodes CASSSQTSGKETQYF.

This chain connects TRBV5-1 to TRBJ2-1; 14 bases are shared with TRBD2. The CDR3 is 18 amino acids. V gave up 0 bases and J gave up 9 bases; unmatched junction bases: 11. The germline V gene encodes CDR1 SGHRS and CDR2 YFSETQ. CDR3 residues: CASSLVPRLAGGMAEQFF. The CDR3 bases are TGCGCCAGCAGCTTGGTACCTAGACTAGCGGGGGGGATGGCTGAGCAGTTCTTC. The full variable domain, with the rest looked up from reference TRBV5-1 and TRBJ2-1, is KAGVTQTPRYLIKTRGQQVTLSCSPISGHRSVSWYQQTPGQGLQFLFEYFSETQRNKGNFPGRFSGRQFSNSRSEMNVSTLELGDSALYLCASSLVPRLAGGMAEQFFGPGTRLTVL.

In its sample, this clone was seen once. The chain combines TRBV7-9 with TRBJ2-3, with D tentatively TRBD2 (5 bases). CDR3 length: 16 residues. CDR1 is SEHNR, CDR2 FQNEAQ, per germline (reference sequence). V was cut by 1 base and J by 3 bases, with 14 bases left in between. The CDR3 coding sequence is TGTGCCAGCAGCTTAGGATGGGAGATTGGGACAGATACGCAGTATTTT. This gives the protein CASSLGWEIGTDTQYF.

This clone was picked up one time. The chain carries TRBV18 and TRBJ2-7; D is undetermined. V was trimmed by 1 base and J by 0 bases, leaving 7 bases between them. Germline V gives CDR1 KGHSH, CDR2 LQKENI. CDR3 length equals 14 residues. The CDR3 protein is CASSPLAISYEQYF. The CDR3 DNA reads as TGTGCCAGCTCACCACTAGCTATCTCCTACGAGCAGTACTTC.

The chain links TRBV10-3 to TRBJ1-3; perhaps TRBD1 as D (6 bases). This CDR3 is built from 17 residues. Germline V lookup: CDR1 ENHRY, CDR2 SYGVKD. V lost 4 bases and J 0 bases, leaving 16 bases between the germline ends. The CDR3 nucleotides are TGTGCCATCAGTGGGGGGGGCAGAACCATCTCTGGAAACACCATATATTTT. Protein sequence: CAISGGGRTISGNTIYF.

The J gene is TRBJ2-5, the V gene TRBV4-1, with D possibly being TRBD1 (5 bases). The germline gives CDR1 MGHRA, CDR2 YSYEKL. V lost 0 bases, J lost 1 base, and 6 bases lay in between. This CDR3 is built from 14 residues. This CDR3 is CASSQDRVQETQYF. CDR3 DNA: TGCGCCAGCAGCCAAGACAGGGTCCAAGAGACCCAGTACTTC.

V is TRBV4-1 and J is TRBJ1-2; D gene unclear. Per germline, CDR1 MGHRA and CDR2 YSYEKL. V lost 0 bases and J lost 9, with 14 bases in between. This CDR3 is 14 amino acids long. The CDR3 DNA is TGCGCCAGCAGCCAAGACGGACGGACTAGGCGCTACACCTTC. Translated: CASSQDGRTRRYTF.

DNA for the CDR3: TGCGCCAGCAGCTTGCGATCGGTCTCGACTAACTCTGGAAACACCATATATTTT. The encoded protein is CASSLRSVSTNSGNTIYF. The V and J genes are TRBV5-1 and TRBJ1-3, with D unresolved. The ends were cut back, 1 base at V and 0 bases at J, with 17 bases in the middle. Germline V lookup: CDR1 SGHRS, CDR2 YFSETQ. The CDR3 covers 18 residues.

The chain employs TRBV5-5 and TRBJ1-2; TRBD1 aligns across 7 bases. Germline CDR1 and CDR2: SGHKS and YYEKEE (reference sequence). Trimming cost V 4 bases and J 5 bases; bases outside gene matches: 14. CDR3 length equals 16 residues. CDR3 sequence (DNA): TGTGCCAGCAGCCCAGTGCACACAGGGGTAAGGTATGGCTACACCTTC. Translation: CASSPVHTGVRYGYTF.

The genes are TRBV18 and TRBJ2-7; 8 nucleotides agree with TRBD2. The germline V gene encodes CDR1 KGHSH and CDR2 LQKENI. V lost 2 bases, J lost 7 bases, and 7 bases stayed unmatched. CDR3 length: 14 amino acids. The CDR3 reads CASSPGASGWEQYF. For the CDR3, the DNA is TGTGCCAGCTCACCAGGTGCTAGCGGGTGGGAGCAGTACTTC.

This clone appeared a few times. The chain has TRBV2 and TRBJ1-4, with 11 bases lining up with TRBD1. Germline lookup yields CDR1 SNHLY and CDR2 FYNNEI. The CDR3 has 15 residues. Trimming at V came to 1 base and at J to 10 bases, leaving 5 bases not matched to a gene. CDR3 in amino acids: CASSEGGTGGRKLFF. In nucleotides, the CDR3 is TGTGCCAGCAGTGAAGGGGGGACAGGGGGAAGAAAACTGTTTTTT.

The V and J genes are TRBV20-1 and TRBJ2-1; D may be TRBD1 (5 bases). Germline V gene data show CDR1 as DFQATT and CDR2 as SNEGSKA (reference sequence). V was clipped by 3 bases and J by 5 bases, with 8 bases between them. This CDR3 is built from 12 residues. CDR3 DNA sequence: TGCAGTGCTAGTCGCAGGGACAATGAGCAGTTCTTC. Protein product: CSASRRDNEQFF.

The V call is TRBV29-1, the J call TRBJ2-4; TRBD2 matches at 10 bases. Per germline, CDR1 SQVTM and CDR2 ANQGSEA. CDR3 length: 16 residues. Unmatched junction bases numbered 6, after V lost 3 bases and J lost 1 base. Written as DNA, the CDR3 is TGCAGCGTTGATAGCGGGAGGACCCCGGCCAAAAACATTCAGTACTTC. It is translated as CSVDSGRTPAKNIQYF.

The genes are TRBV7-9 and TRBJ2-5; TRBD2 matches 9 bases. Germline-derived CDR1 and CDR2 are SEHNR and FQNEAQ (reference sequence). The CDR3 is 16 amino acids. V was pared by 1 base and J by 4 bases, with 7 bases of the junction left unmatched. CDR3: CASSLGLAGYGETQYF. As DNA, the CDR3 is TGTGCCAGCAGCTTAGGCCTAGCGGGGTACGGAGAGACCCAGTACTTC. Based on the CDR3 plus reference TRBV7-9 and TRBJ2-5, the full variable domain is DTGVSQNPRHKITKRGQNVTFRCDPISEHNRLYWYRQTLGQGPEFLTYFQNEAQLEKSRLLSDRFSAERPKGSFSTLEIQRTEQGDSAMYLCASSLGLAGYGETQYFGPGTRLLVL.

The gene calls are TRBV2 and TRBJ1-5; maybe TRBD1 (5 bases). Trimming removed 3 bases from V and 2 bases from J, with 8 bases in between. The CDR3 has 14 amino acids. Germline assignment: CDR1 SNHLY and CDR2 FYNNEI. The CDR3 nucleotides are TGTGCCAGCAGTGACCGGGGGGGCAATCAGCCCCAGCATTTT. As protein: CASSDRGGNQPQHF.

The CDR3 nucleotides are TGTGCCAGCAGCTTATCCGGACAAACTGGCGGGACCCAGTACTTC. Its protein is CASSLSGQTGGTQYF. This chain uses TRBV7-2 with TRBJ2-5, with D tentatively TRBD1 (5 bases). Germline CDR1 reads SGHTA; CDR2 reads FQGNSA. With 2 bases removed from V and 7 bases from J, the gap between germline ends came to 17 bases. CDR3 length: 15 residues.

V and J are TRBV2 and TRBJ1-1, with 7 bases identical to TRBD1. With V trimmed by 0 bases and J by 7 bases, 8 bases remained unmatched. Germline CDR1 and CDR2: SNHLY and FYNNEI. This CDR3 spans 15 amino acids. CDR3 loop: CASSEAPLDRSEAFF. As DNA, the CDR3 is TGTGCCAGCAGTGAAGCCCCCCTGGACAGGAGTGAAGCTTTCTTT.

This clone was observed a few times. This sequence joins TRBV11-2 and TRBJ2-7; 7 nucleotides align to TRBD2. The CDR3 extends over 13 amino acids. The germline V gene encodes CDR1 SGHAT and CDR2 FQNNGV. Trimming took 2 bases from V and 6 from J; bases not matched to a gene: 4. The CDR3 sequence: CASSLTPGGEQYF. The CDR3 DNA reads TGTGCCAGCAGCTTAACCCCGGGGGGCGAGCAGTACTTC. Based on the CDR3 plus reference TRBV11-2 and TRBJ2-7, the full variable domain is EAGVAQSPRYKIIEKRQSVAFWCNPISGHATLYWYQQILGQGPKLLIQFQNNGVVDDSQLPKDRFSAERLKGVDSTLKIQPAKLEDSAVYLCASSLTPGGEQYFGPGTRLTVT.

The rearrangement links TRBV19 to TRBJ1-1, with unresolved D. CDR1 and CDR2 (germline): LNHDA, SQIVND (reference sequence). The CDR3 runs 14 residues. V lost 5 bases and J 1 base, leaving 11 bases between the germline ends. Written as DNA, the CDR3 is TGTGCCAGTAGTTTCCTCGGGAGGAACACTGAAGCTTTCTTT. It specifies CASSFLGRNTEAFF. The whole variable domain, remainder taken from reference TRBV19 and TRBJ1-1, is DGGITQSPKYLFRKEGQNVTLSCEQNLNHDAMYWYRQDPGQGLRLIYYSQIVNDFQKGDIAEGYSVSREKKESFPLTVTSAQKNPTAFYLCASSFLGRNTEAFFGQGTRLTVV.